This T cell receptor beta chain was obtained from a study of blood T cell repertoires in COVID-19. Overall study: Sites in the United States, Italy and Spain provided acute and convalescent COVID-19 samples.

Authors' processing steps: Amplification of reference gene primers was used by the study to estimate nucleated cell counts. Assay: immunoSEQ multiplex PCR; the TCRdb copy retains only in-frame clones and omits some. That table gives V, J and clone size, and the DNA gave D and trimming. The profile shows some 150,000 clones, about four fifths of them singletons. Specimen: peripheral blood. The sequence was collected from a man in his 60s with acute or convalescent COVID-19.

This CDR3 is CASSSGTARGYTF. DNA for the CDR3: TGTGCCAGCAGTTCCGGGACTGCCCGGGGCTACACCTTC. The V gene is TRBV28, the J gene TRBJ1-2, with a weak D call TRBD1 (5 bases). The CDR3 is made up of 13 amino acids. Trimming took 4 bases from V and 8 from J, leaving 14 bases between them. The V gene's germline CDR1 is MDHEN and CDR2 SYDVKM.